A single sample gave rise to the 2 T cell receptor beta chains below, sequenced in a study of T-cell reconstitution after alpha-beta-depleted transplantation in children. Unique molecular identifiers were built into the TCRbeta library. TCRdb recomputed calls from the PCR reads with MiXCR, one row per CDR3 protein. The sample gives around 440,000 distinct CDR3 sequences, about 10% of which show up once; approximately 2% is in the top ten. This material consisted of PBMCs, taken before TCRalphabeta/CD19-depleted stem cell transplant. These receptors came from a child aged 2-15 years with inherited bone marrow failure, due to receive a stem cell transplant.

This clonotype was seen ten or more times. The chain has TRBV5-1 and TRBJ1-1, with TRBD1 matching 12 bases. The V and J ends lost 4 bases and 5 bases, in that order; junction bases with no gene match: 9. Germline lookup yields CDR1 SGHRS and CDR2 YFSETQ. The CDR3 extends over 16 amino acids. The CDR3, as DNA: TGCGCCAGCAGCGCGGGGACAGGGGGCCTGGGGACTGAAGCTTTCTTT. Encoded protein: CASSAGTGGLGTEAFF.

This clonotype was observed at least ten times. This chain joins TRBV3-1 and TRBJ1-2; 8 nucleotides line up with TRBD1. V trimming: 4 bases; J trimming: 4 bases; junction bases outside the gene matches: 5. The CDR3 has 14 residues. From germline, CDR1 is LGHDT and CDR2 YNNKEL (reference sequence). The CDR3 coding sequence is TGTGCCAGCAGCCTAGACAGGGGAGGCTATGGCTACACCTTC. Translated, it gives CASSLDRGGYGYTF.